A selection of T cell receptor beta chains follows, all from one sample in a study of CD8 T cells in Susac syndrome. TCRdb called the immunoSEQ multiplex PCR reads again in MiXCR, with one record for every CDR3 protein. The sample consists of approximately 180,000 distinct CDR3 sequences, 80% to 95% of them appearing once. Sample: CD4+ T cells from PBMCs. All receptors come from a human donor with multiple sclerosis. The CDR3 runs from the conserved cysteine through the conserved F or W. Fields, in order: V gene, D gene, J gene, clone size, CDR3 protein, CDR3 DNA. A D gene is named only where the DNA matches it firmly. Only part of the rows carry a size: once, few, many, or a class if the clone is expanded.

v_gene: TRBV19; d_gene: NA; j_gene: TRBJ1-1; abundance: once; CDR3aa: CASRSPDLRDTEAFF; CDR3nt: TGTGCCAGTAGATCCCCAGATCTTAGGGACACTGAAGCTTTCTTT
v_gene: TRBV6-6; d_gene: NA; j_gene: TRBJ1-1; abundance: once; CDR3aa: CASTDSILTVAFF; CDR3nt: TGTGCCAGCACAGACAGTATACTTACGGTCGCTTTCTTT
v_gene: TRBV6-2/TRBV6-3; d_gene: NA; j_gene: TRBJ2-7; abundance: NA; CDR3aa: CASSWDKAYEQYF; CDR3nt: TGTGCCAGCAGTTGGGACAAAGCCTACGAGCAGTACTTC
v_gene: TRBV12-3/TRBV12-4; d_gene: NA; j_gene: TRBJ2-7; abundance: NA; CDR3aa: CASSLRQGGYEQYF; CDR3nt: TGTGCCAGCTCACTTCGCCAGGGGGGTTACGAGCAGTACTTC
v_gene: TRBV27; d_gene: NA; j_gene: TRBJ1-4; abundance: NA; CDR3aa: CASGSLGAGGKLFF; CDR3nt: TGTGCCAGCGGATCCTTGGGGGCTGGGGGAAAACTGTTTTTT
v_gene: TRBV3-1; d_gene: TRBD1; j_gene: TRBJ2-3; abundance: NA; CDR3aa: CASTDPGGAEDTQYF; CDR3nt: TGTGCCAGCACCGACCCAGGGGGCGCGGAAGATACGCAGTATTTT
v_gene: TRBV10-1; d_gene: TRBD2; j_gene: TRBJ2-7; abundance: NA; CDR3aa: CASSGLAGVQYF; CDR3nt: TGCGCCAGCAGTGGACTAGCGGGAGTGCAGTACTTC
v_gene: TRBV6-5; d_gene: TRBD1; j_gene: TRBJ1-1; abundance: few; CDR3aa: CASSYSGTGEAFF; CDR3nt: TGTGCCAGCAGTTACTCCGGGACAGGGGAAGCTTTCTTT
v_gene: TRBV15; d_gene: NA; j_gene: TRBJ1-1; abundance: NA; CDR3aa: CATSRDGWNTEAFF; CDR3nt: TGTGCCACCAGCAGAGATGGCTGGAACACTGAAGCTTTCTTT
v_gene: TRBV29-1; d_gene: NA; j_gene: TRBJ2-5; abundance: NA; CDR3aa: CSVEPGTPETQYF; CDR3nt: TGCAGCGTTGAACCCGGGACCCCAGAGACCCAGTACTTC
v_gene: TRBV7-9; d_gene: NA; j_gene: TRBJ1-4; abundance: NA; CDR3aa: CASSLSGAANEKLFF; CDR3nt: TGTGCCAGCAGCCTGTCAGGGGCGGCTAATGAAAAACTGTTTTTT
v_gene: TRBV21-1; d_gene: NA; j_gene: TRBJ2-6; abundance: NA; CDR3aa: CASSKVVQSSGANVLTF; CDR3nt: TGTGCCAGCAGCAAAGTTGTACAGAGCTCTGGGGCCAACGTCCTGACTTTC
v_gene: TRBV2; d_gene: NA; j_gene: TRBJ1-5; abundance: NA; CDR3aa: CASSPERAGMGQPQHF; CDR3nt: TGTGCCAGCAGCCCCGAACGCGCCGGGATGGGACAGCCCCAGCATTTT
v_gene: TRBV20-1; d_gene: NA; j_gene: TRBJ2-7; abundance: NA; CDR3aa: CSAGQGSSSYEQYF; CDR3nt: TGCAGTGCTGGGCAGGGGTCTAGCTCCTACGAGCAGTACTTC
v_gene: TRBV7-6; d_gene: NA; j_gene: TRBJ2-5; abundance: NA; CDR3aa: CASSVSVETQYF; CDR3nt: TGTGCCAGCAGCGTCTCAGTGGAGACCCAGTACTTC
v_gene: TRBV20-1; d_gene: TRBD2; j_gene: TRBJ2-3; abundance: NA; CDR3aa: CSAIQRTSGITDTQYF; CDR3nt: TGCAGTGCTATCCAAAGGACTAGCGGGATCACAGATACGCAGTATTTT
v_gene: TRBV7-2; d_gene: TRBD2; j_gene: TRBJ2-3; abundance: NA; CDR3aa: CASSSRTSGYTDTQYF; CDR3nt: TGTGCCAGCAGCTCGCGGACTAGCGGATACACAGATACGCAGTATTTT
v_gene: TRBV5-8; d_gene: NA; j_gene: TRBJ2-5; abundance: NA; CDR3aa: CATSLQRETQYF; CDR3nt: TGTGCCACATCCCTTCAGAGGGAGACCCAGTACTTC
v_gene: TRBV28; d_gene: TRBD2; j_gene: TRBJ2-3; abundance: NA; CDR3aa: CASSLAGDGGTDTQYF; CDR3nt: TGTGCCAGCAGCCTAGCGGGAGATGGGGGCACAGATACGCAGTATTTT
v_gene: TRBV9; d_gene: TRBD1; j_gene: TRBJ2-2; abundance: few; CDR3aa: CASSLGQGNTGELFF; CDR3nt: TGTGCCAGCAGCCTGGGACAGGGGAACACCGGGGAGCTGTTTTTT
v_gene: TRBV20-1; d_gene: NA; j_gene: TRBJ2-3; abundance: NA; CDR3aa: CSASRPGAGTDTQYF; CDR3nt: TGCAGTGCTAGTAGGCCGGGAGCAGGCACAGATACGCAGTATTTT
v_gene: TRBV5-1; d_gene: NA; j_gene: TRBJ1-1; abundance: NA; CDR3aa: CASSLLENTEAFF; CDR3nt: TGCGCCAGCAGCTTGCTTGAGAACACTGAAGCTTTCTTT
v_gene: TRBV15; d_gene: TRBD1; j_gene: TRBJ1-2; abundance: NA; CDR3aa: CATSRARTGGDGYTF; CDR3nt: TGTGCCACCAGCAGAGCCCGGACAGGGGGCGATGGCTACACCTTC
v_gene: TRBV2; d_gene: NA; j_gene: TRBJ1-2; abundance: NA; CDR3aa: CASIGRLVYGYTF; CDR3nt: TGTGCCAGTATTGGACGGCTAGTCTATGGCTACACCTTC
v_gene: TRBV29-1; d_gene: NA; j_gene: TRBJ2-3; abundance: once; CDR3aa: CSVAQLTSQDTQYF; CDR3nt: TGCAGCGTTGCCCAACTGACAAGCCAAGATACGCAGTATTTT
v_gene: TRBV9; d_gene: NA; j_gene: TRBJ2-5; abundance: NA; CDR3aa: CASSVGRGETQYF; CDR3nt: TGTGCCAGCAGCGTAGGAAGGGGAGAGACCCAGTACTTC
v_gene: TRBV27; d_gene: TRBD1; j_gene: TRBJ1-2; abundance: NA; CDR3aa: CASSLYSRDRFRGGYTF; CDR3nt: TGTGCCAGCAGTTTATATTCCCGGGACAGGTTTCGCGGTGGCTACACCTTC
v_gene: TRBV3-1; d_gene: NA; j_gene: TRBJ2-1; abundance: NA; CDR3aa: CASSFVHNEQFF; CDR3nt: TGTGCCAGCAGCTTTGTGCACAATGAGCAGTTCTTC
v_gene: TRBV20-1; d_gene: NA; j_gene: TRBJ1-2; abundance: NA; CDR3aa: CSAQKYGYTF; CDR3nt: TGCAGTGCACAAAAATATGGCTACACCTTC
v_gene: TRBV18; d_gene: TRBD1; j_gene: TRBJ2-1; abundance: NA; CDR3aa: CASSPEGQGWFF; CDR3nt: TGTGCCAGCTCACCAGAAGGACAGGGTTGGTTCTTC
v_gene: TRBV14; d_gene: NA; j_gene: TRBJ1-4; abundance: NA; CDR3aa: CASSQSQGRKLFF; CDR3nt: TGTGCCAGCAGCCAATCACAGGGTCGAAAACTGTTTTTT
v_gene: TRBV29-1; d_gene: TRBD1; j_gene: TRBJ2-7; abundance: few; CDR3aa: CSVDPGQGVEQYF; CDR3nt: TGCAGCGTTGATCCGGGGCAGGGGGTCGAGCAGTACTTC
v_gene: TRBV5-4; d_gene: TRBD1; j_gene: TRBJ2-7; abundance: NA; CDR3aa: CATFRQGTYEQYF; CDR3nt: TGTGCCACCTTTCGACAGGGGACCTACGAGCAGTACTTC
v_gene: TRBV20-1; d_gene: NA; j_gene: TRBJ2-7; abundance: NA; CDR3aa: CSARDRVGSYEQYF; CDR3nt: TGCAGTGCTAGAGACAGGGTTGGGTCCTACGAGCAGTACTTC
v_gene: TRBV27; d_gene: NA; j_gene: TRBJ2-2; abundance: NA; CDR3aa: CASTRTGVVTGELFF; CDR3nt: TGTGCCAGCACCCGAACCGGGGTAGTCACCGGGGAGCTGTTTTTT
v_gene: TRBV12-3/TRBV12-4; d_gene: NA; j_gene: TRBJ1-2; abundance: once; CDR3aa: CASSFGLIYGYTF; CDR3nt: TGTGCCAGCAGTTTCGGCCTGATCTATGGCTACACCTTC
v_gene: TRBV20-1; d_gene: NA; j_gene: TRBJ2-5; abundance: once; CDR3aa: CSAREGLGAETQYF; CDR3nt: TGCAGTGCTAGAGAAGGTCTAGGTGCGGAGACCCAGTACTTC
v_gene: TRBV5-1; d_gene: NA; j_gene: TRBJ2-7; abundance: NA; CDR3aa: CASSLRSPGRSGPTYEQYF; CDR3nt: TGCGCCAGCAGCTTGCGCTCCCCGGGGAGGAGCGGGCCAACCTACGAGCAGTACTTC
v_gene: TRBV20-1; d_gene: NA; j_gene: TRBJ1-1; abundance: NA; CDR3aa: CSAVELGRDTEAFF; CDR3nt: TGCAGTGCTGTGGAATTGGGTCGGGACACTGAAGCTTTCTTT
v_gene: TRBV28; d_gene: NA; j_gene: TRBJ1-1; abundance: NA; CDR3aa: CASISMGPYTEAFF; CDR3nt: TGTGCCAGCATCTCCATGGGACCGTACACTGAAGCTTTCTTT
v_gene: TRBV6-5; d_gene: NA; j_gene: TRBJ2-6; abundance: NA; CDR3aa: CASSYGGSLGANVLTF; CDR3nt: TGTGCCAGCAGTTATGGGGGGTCACTTGGGGCCAACGTCCTGACTTTC
v_gene: TRBV23-1; d_gene: NA; j_gene: TRBJ2-3; abundance: NA; CDR3aa: CASGRTGRGTDTQYF; CDR3nt: TGCGCCAGCGGCCGCACAGGGAGAGGGACAGATACGCAGTATTTT